This T cell receptor beta chain comes out of a study of blood T cell repertoires in COVID-19. Overall study: Nucleic acid was either cDNA or gDNA, and it came from T cells, B-cell-depleted T cells, or PBMCs.

Sequencing used immunoSEQ multiplex PCR; TCRdb keeps in-frame clones, though not all of them. The table includes about 370,000 clones, approximately 92% detected once. Everyone who took part was about 18 to 90 years old, and they came from 24 US areas. Germline CDR1 SEHNR, CDR2 FQNEAQ (reference sequence). The CDR3 runs 16 residues. V was pared by 5 bases and J by 3 bases, with 4 bases of the junction left unmatched. Sequencing was carried out using PBMCs or T cells enriched from blood (not recorded which). V gene TRBV7-9 combines with J gene TRBJ2-1, with TRBD2 matching 13 bases. The clonotype comes from a man aged 18 to 30 who had recovered from COVID-19. The CDR3 coding sequence is TGTGCCAGCAGCGGACTAGCGGGGGACCTCTACAATGAGCAGTTCTTC. This encodes CASSGLAGDLYNEQFF.